The 29 T cell receptor beta chains listed next were all sequenced from one sample in a study of graft-versus-host responses after intestinal transplantation. Using immunoSEQ multiplex PCR, the repertoire was profiled, and TCRdb retains in-frame clones only, with some absent. In the table there are approximately 77,000 clones, roughly 90% of which are singletons. Sequencing was performed on PBMCs, taken 98 days after intestinal transplantation. These TCRs come from a human patient who received an intestinal transplant, so some T cells may come from the graft donor.

In this sample, this clone turned up a few times. The genes are TRBV19 and TRBJ2-7; TRBD1 aligns across 8 bases. This CDR3 has 13 residues. Germline V gives CDR1 LNHDA, CDR2 SQIVND (reference sequence). After removal of 6 bases from V and 4 bases from J, the junction contained 5 bases not matched to a gene. The CDR3 loop is CASSLTGGYEQYF. In nucleotides, the CDR3 is TGTGCCAGTAGCCTCACAGGGGGGTACGAGCAGTACTTC.

The chain carries TRBV29-1 and TRBJ2-7, with TRBD2 as a possible D gene (6 bases). Germline loops: CDR1 SQVTM, CDR2 ANQGSEA. The length of the CDR3 is 12 residues. V lost 5 bases, J lost 4 bases, and 12 bases lay in between. The CDR3: CSVRPGGYEQYF. The CDR3, as DNA: TGCAGCGTTAGGCCCGGGGGATACGAGCAGTACTTC.

The chain links TRBV29-1 to TRBJ2-6, with D perhaps TRBD2 (5 bases). V was trimmed by 6 bases and J by 2 bases, leaving 11 bases between them. The V gene's germline CDR1 is SQVTM and CDR2 ANQGSEA. The CDR3 extends over 14 amino acids. The CDR3 coding sequence is TGCAGCGTCGAGGAGGAAACTGGGGCCAACGTCCTGACTTTC. Translated: CSVEEETGANVLTF.

The V gene is TRBV4-2, the J gene TRBJ2-4, with 8 bases lining up with TRBD2. The CDR3 runs to 15 residues. From germline, CDR1 is LGHNA and CDR2 YNFKEQ. With 0 bases clipped from V and 8 bases from J, the junction kept 6 bases outside the gene matches. The CDR3 nucleotides are TGTGCCAGCAGCCAAGATAGCGGGACGGGTGACATTCAGTACTTC. This translates into CASSQDSGTGDIQYF.

This chain's CDR3 is CASSFTGTGELFF. CDR3 DNA: TGTGCCAGCAGTTTTACAGGGACCGGGGAGCTGTTTTTT. The V gene is TRBV7-2, the J gene TRBJ2-2, with D possibly being TRBD1 (6 bases). Trimming removed 6 bases from V and 5 bases from J, with 10 bases in between. This CDR3 spans 13 amino acids. Germline values: CDR1 SGHTA, CDR2 FQGNSA. Complete variable domain (other parts from reference TRBV7-2 and TRBJ2-2): GAGVSQSPSNKVTEKGKDVELRCDPISGHTALYWYRQSLGQGLEFLIYFQGNSAPDKSGLPSDRFSAERTGGSVSTLTIQRTQQEDSAVYLCASSFTGTGELFFGEGSRLTVL.

This clone was picked up one time. The chain employs TRBV7-6 and TRBJ2-2; no reliable D call. This CDR3 region has 12 residues. Per the germline V gene, CDR1 is SGHVS and CDR2 is FNYEAQ. Trimming pared 5 bases from V and 5 bases from J, leaving 6 bases between. This CDR3 reads CASSHGTGELFF. For the CDR3, the DNA is TGTGCCAGCAGCCACGGAACCGGGGAGCTGTTTTTT.

The chain links TRBV20-1 to TRBJ1-2, with D uncertain. Trimming removed 3 bases from V and 0 bases from J, with 2 bases in between. Per germline, CDR1 DFQATT and CDR2 SNEGSKA (reference sequence). The CDR3 spans 11 residues. The CDR3 bases are TGCAGTGCTAGTTCTAACTATGGCTACACCTTC. Translated, it gives CSASSNYGYTF.

The J gene is TRBJ1-1, the V gene TRBV6-5; the D is unclear. This CDR3 is built from 16 residues. The germline V gene encodes CDR1 MNHEY and CDR2 SVGAGI. V dropped 2 bases and J dropped 0 bases, with 13 bases sitting between them. This chain's CDR3 is CASSYLPTAMNTEAFF. DNA for the CDR3: TGTGCCAGCAGTTACCTCCCCACTGCTATGAACACTGAAGCTTTCTTT.

The chain joins TRBV6-4 to TRBJ2-3; D is uncertain. With 6 bases removed from V and 4 bases from J, the gap between germline ends came to 14 bases. Germline lookup yields CDR1 MRHNA and CDR2 SNTAGT. This CDR3 is built from 14 residues. In DNA form, the CDR3 reads TGTGCCAGCAGCGCAGGCACCGCCGCAGATACGCAGTATTTT. This codes for CASSAGTAADTQYF.

CDR3 region: CASSLASGRVGANVLTF. CDR3 nucleotides: TGTGCCAGCAGCTTGGCTAGCGGGAGGGTTGGGGCCAACGTCCTGACTTTC. The V and J genes are TRBV5-5 and TRBJ2-6; TRBD2 matches 12 bases. The CDR3 sequence is 17 residues long. The V gene end was trimmed by 0 bases and the J gene end by 3 bases; junction bases not matched to a gene: 1. Germline values: CDR1 SGHKS, CDR2 YYEKEE (reference sequence).

This clone was observed once. The chain carries TRBV5-4 and TRBJ2-3; no firm D call. Trimming left V 4 bases short and J 2 bases short, with 14 bases between. Germline loops: CDR1 SGHNT, CDR2 YYREEE (reference sequence). The CDR3 runs to 15 residues. The CDR3 loop reads CASSPDTPPTDTQYF. Here the CDR3 DNA reads TGTGCCAGCAGCCCAGATACACCGCCCACAGATACGCAGTATTTT.

This sequence joins TRBV7-9 and TRBJ2-7; 9 nucleotides match TRBD2. The CDR3 loop spans 18 amino acids. Germline-derived CDR1 and CDR2 are SEHNR and FQNEAQ (reference sequence). The V and J ends lost 1 base and 4 bases, in that order; junction bases with no gene match: 14. The CDR3 reads CASSLVHLRSGRLYEQYF. The CDR3 DNA sequence: TGTGCCAGCAGCTTAGTCCACCTCCGTAGCGGGAGACTGTACGAGCAGTACTTC.

The rearrangement joins TRBV5-5 to TRBJ1-1, with a possible D match to TRBD1 (6 bases). V was pared by 0 bases and J by 0 bases, with 12 bases between. This CDR3 is built from 16 residues. CDR1 and CDR2 (germline): SGHKS, YYEKEE (reference sequence). The CDR3 is CASSLAPTGLNTEAFF. The CDR3 coding sequence is TGTGCCAGCAGCTTGGCCCCGACAGGCTTGAACACTGAAGCTTTCTTT. The whole variable domain, remainder taken from reference TRBV5-5 and TRBJ1-1, is DAGVTQSPTHLIKTRGQQVTLRCSPISGHKSVSWYQQVLGQGPQFIFQYYEKEERGRGNFPDRFSARQFPNYSSELNVNALLLGDSALYLCASSLAPTGLNTEAFFGQGTRLTVV.

The chain has TRBV4-2 and TRBJ2-7, with a possible D match to TRBD1 (6 bases). CDR3 length: 15 amino acids. Germline V gives CDR1 LGHNA, CDR2 YNFKEQ. V gave up 2 bases and J gave up 0 bases, with 11 bases separating them. CDR3 nucleotide sequence: TGTGCCAGCAGCCAATCACAGGGCCCCTCCTACGAGCAGTACTTC. Translation: CASSQSQGPSYEQYF.

The chain is built from TRBV4-1 and TRBJ2-5, with no clear D. V lost 1 base and J 13 bases, leaving 25 bases between the germline ends. The CDR3 is 16 amino acids. Germline assignment: CDR1 MGHRA and CDR2 YSYEKL. The CDR3 DNA reads TGCGCCAGCAGCCAAGTAACGGCCAAGTTCGGCCCCACAATGTACTTC. Its translation is CASSQVTAKFGPTMYF.

J is TRBJ2-6 and V is TRBV5-4; 8 nucleotides align to TRBD1. The trim removed 4 bases at V and 0 bases at J, leaving 6 bases unmatched. Germline CDR1 and CDR2: SGHNT and YYREEE (reference sequence). The CDR3 is 17 amino acids. CDR3 residues: CASSHTTGGSGANVLTF. As DNA, the CDR3 is TGTGCCAGCAGCCATACAACAGGGGGCTCTGGGGCCAACGTCCTGACTTTC.

The DNA of the CDR3 is TGTGCCAGCATCACGGGAGGTGCTCAGCCCCAGCATTTT. It specifies CASITGGAQPQHF. The rearrangement joins TRBV6-1 to TRBJ1-5; no definite D call. Per germline, CDR1 MNHNS and CDR2 SASEGT. The V and J ends lost 7 bases and 6 bases respectively, with 13 bases between them. The CDR3 extends over 13 amino acids.

This sequence joins TRBV11-2 and TRBJ2-7; 7 nucleotides align to TRBD2. Trimming removed 1 base from V and 0 bases from J; junction bases left unmatched: 9. The CDR3 sequence is 17 residues long. The V gene's germline CDR1 is SGHAT and CDR2 FQNNGV. The CDR3 coding sequence is TGTGCCAGCAGCTTAGGAAGGGGCGGGAGTAGCTCCTACGAGCAGTACTTC. Translation: CASSLGRGGSSSYEQYF.

The V and J genes are TRBV11-2 and TRBJ2-4; D is unresolved. The CDR3 contains 16 residues. The V end was cut by 4 bases, the J end by 0 bases, with 13 bases between. Germline CDR1 reads SGHAT; CDR2 reads FQNNGV. The CDR3: CASSSRRNLAKNIQYF. The CDR3, as DNA: TGTGCCAGCAGCTCACGGCGGAACTTAGCCAAAAACATTCAGTACTTC.

The chain combines TRBV6-6 with TRBJ2-2, with 9 bases identical to TRBD1. Germline V gene lookup returns CDR1 MNHNY and CDR2 SVGAGI (reference sequence). The V gene end was trimmed by 8 bases and the J gene end by 3 bases; junction bases not matched to a gene: 10. The CDR3 covers 16 residues. CDR3 residues: CASDTGGIADTGELFF. The CDR3, as DNA: TGTGCCAGCGATACAGGGGGCATAGCGGACACCGGGGAGCTGTTTTTT.

The chain recombines TRBV2 with TRBJ1-4; D possibly corresponds to TRBD1 (5 bases). In germline, CDR1 is SNHLY, CDR2 FYNNEI. The CDR3 is made up of 15 amino acids. Trimming stripped 6 bases from V and 4 bases from J, with 15 bases between. DNA of the CDR3: TGTGCCAGCAGACAGTCCGGGACTGATAATGAAAAACTGTTTTTT. It codes for CASRQSGTDNEKLFF.

This sequence joins TRBV4-1 and TRBJ2-7, with 10 bases matching TRBD2. V lost 0 bases, J lost 1 base, and 3 bases stayed unmatched. CDR3 length equals 16 residues. Germline assignment: CDR1 MGHRA and CDR2 YSYEKL. The CDR3 protein is CASSQDASGRSYEQYF. The CDR3 bases are TGCGCCAGCAGCCAAGATGCTAGCGGGAGATCCTACGAGCAGTACTTC.

V is TRBV21-1 and J is TRBJ1-5. TRBV21-1 is termed a pseudogene. CDR3 length equals 13 residues. CDR3 DNA sequence: TGTGCCAGACCCACGGGGAGCAATCAGCCCCAGCATTTT. It is translated as CARPTGSNQPQHF.

The rearrangement joins TRBV7-9 to TRBJ1-2, with D perhaps matching TRBD1 (6 bases). The CDR3 covers 12 residues. The ends were cut back, 3 bases at V and 8 bases at J, with 10 bases in the middle. The germline V gene encodes CDR1 SEHNR and CDR2 FQNEAQ (reference sequence). CDR3 residues: CASSFGGAGYTF. The CDR3 nucleotides read TGTGCCAGCAGCTTTGGGGGCGCCGGCTACACCTTC.

This chain joins TRBV11-3 and TRBJ2-7; 12 bases are shared with TRBD2. This CDR3 is 16 amino acids long. Losses at the gene ends were 5 bases for V and 2 bases for J; bases not matched to a gene: 7. Germline loops: CDR1 SGHNT, CDR2 YENEEA. The CDR3 nucleotides read TGTGCCAGCAGCCTCAGACTAGCGGGGGATGCCTACGAGCAGTACTTC. This sequence encodes CASSLRLAGDAYEQYF.

V and J are TRBV29-1 and TRBJ2-7; D tentatively reads TRBD1 or TRBD2 (5 bases each). The germline gives CDR1 SQVTM, CDR2 ANQGSEA. The length of the CDR3 is 14 residues. The V gene lost 0 bases and the J gene lost 6 bases, with 15 bases spanning the gap. CDR3 nucleotide sequence: TGCAGCGTTGAAGAAGTAGGGGACCCACGCGAGCAGTACTTC. It codes for CSVEEVGDPREQYF.

J is TRBJ1-2 and V is TRBV28, with D unclear. The V gene lost 6 bases and the J gene lost 7 bases, with 12 bases spanning the gap. The CDR3 consists of 12 residues. The germline gives CDR1 MDHEN, CDR2 SYDVKM. Written as DNA, the CDR3 is TGTGCCAGCAGGAATCGGGAGGTTGGCTACACCTTC. Translating it yields CASRNREVGYTF.

The CDR3 region is CASSQPYNEQFF. CDR3 DNA sequence: TGCGCCAGCAGCCAACCATACAATGAGCAGTTCTTC. V gene TRBV4-1 combines with J gene TRBJ2-1; no definite D call. Trimming pared 2 bases from V and 4 bases from J, leaving 3 bases between. Germline V gives CDR1 MGHRA, CDR2 YSYEKL. CDR3 length: 12 amino acids.

The chain carries TRBV5-1 and TRBJ1-1; 7 nucleotides match TRBD1. In germline, CDR1 is SGHRS, CDR2 YFSETQ. V dropped 2 bases and J dropped 4; count of bases not matched to a gene: 5. This CDR3 is 14 amino acids long. The CDR3 DNA is TGCGCCAGCAGCTTACGACAGGGAACCACTGAAGCTTTCTTT. It codes for CASSLRQGTTEAFF.